This TCR beta chain was documented in a study of blood T cell repertoires in COVID-19 (dated by TCRdb to the early 2020s). Notes on the research overall: Collaborator samples came from the United States, Italy and Spain and covered acute and convalescent phases of COVID-19. The material from the prospective study consisted of cDNA or gDNA derived from T cells, B-cell-depleted T cells, or PBMCs. Deeply sampled blood TCRbeta repertoires from subjects exposed to, actively infected with, or recovered from COVID-19 were included in the dataset. The repertoires were released in a freely available public database intended as a resource for research on the immune response to SARS-CoV-2. The samples were drawn from the first 160 participants of the ongoing ImmuneRACE study and from 950 to 1,500 subjects provided by 6 global collaborators. Nearly every sample came with metadata listing a de-identified subject ID, COVID-19 status, age in years and sex. Where available, HLA class I and class II types were obtained from metadata supplied by the sample provider rather than from assay-based typing.

Enrolling through a virtual design, the prospective study's participants ranged in age from roughly 18 to 95 years and lived across roughly 24 United States geographic areas. In the prospective study, participants were assigned to cohorts based on the clinical history participants reported in a screening survey and a study questionnaire. In the prospective study, mobile phlebotomists collected whole blood, serum and a nasopharyngeal or oropharyngeal swab from each participant. Participants in the prospective study had the option to provide additional blood draws and questionnaires over a 2-month period. Prospective study blood samples were shipped either frozen or at room temperature before DNA extraction. In regard to this clone: This receptor's antigen is unknown. No much larger clonotype is one base removed from it; base qualities were not supplied.

Points the paper makes about the study in general: Clinical and demographic metadata were provided uncurated, with the amount varying by source and participant.

TCRbeta CDR3 regions were amplified from genomic DNA by means of the immunoSEQ Assay, a bias-controlled multiplex PCR. Per the authors' processing: The number of nucleated cells in each sample was estimated from the amplification of reference gene primers within the assay. To quantify the absolute abundance of each unique TCRbeta CDR3 rearrangement, sequence reads were collapsed and filtered. For each sample, productive Simpson clonality was calculated by taking the square root of Simpson's diversity index across productive rearrangements. TCRdb retrieved this table from immuneACCESS and kept in-frame rearrangements only. Not all clones are present; in checked studies, unresolved V genes account for under half, and no reason is known for the remainder. For V, J and clone size, that table is used; D and trimming come from the DNA. The sample table lists around 240,000 clones, about 91% of them with a count of one. The ten largest clones represent more than 1% of the sample.

Trimming takes 10 bases off V and 7 bases off J; junction bases not matched to a gene: 13. The germline V gene encodes CDR1 SNHLY and CDR2 FYNNEI. The CDR3, from cysteine to phenylalanine, totals 14 residues. Only the CDR3 portion is preserved as DNA: 42 bases, with reading frame beginning at the first base. The chain employs TRBV2 and TRBJ1-2; 9 bases in the junction line up with TRBD1. The sequenced material came from PBMCs or T cells enriched from blood (not recorded which). This receptor was taken from a human donor in a cohort exposed to, infected with or recovered from COVID-19 (not recorded which). The donor label of this sample is uncertain. The CDR3 in this case is CAISYRDRVSGYTF. At the DNA level, the sequence is TGTGCCATTTCCTACCGGGACAGGGTTTCTGGCTACACCTTC.